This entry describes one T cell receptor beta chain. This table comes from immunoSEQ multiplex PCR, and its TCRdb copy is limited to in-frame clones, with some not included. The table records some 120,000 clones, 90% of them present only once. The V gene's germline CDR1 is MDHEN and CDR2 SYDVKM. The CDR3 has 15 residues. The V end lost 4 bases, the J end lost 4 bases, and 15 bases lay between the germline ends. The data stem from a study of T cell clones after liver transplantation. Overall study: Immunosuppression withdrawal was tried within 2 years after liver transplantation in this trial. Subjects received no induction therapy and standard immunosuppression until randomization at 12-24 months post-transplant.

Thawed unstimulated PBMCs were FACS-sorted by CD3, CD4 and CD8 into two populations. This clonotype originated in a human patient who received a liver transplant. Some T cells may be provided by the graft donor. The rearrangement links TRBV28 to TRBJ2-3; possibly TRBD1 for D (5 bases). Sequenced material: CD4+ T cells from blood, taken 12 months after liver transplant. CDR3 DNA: TGTGCCAGCAGTTACTTCCTCCAGGGTGCAGATACGCAGTATTTT. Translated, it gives CASSYFLQGADTQYF.